This T cell receptor (beta chain) is from a study of blood T cell repertoires in COVID-19. Whole-study context: There were acute and convalescent COVID-19 samples, and they came from the United States, Italy and Spain.

The CDR3 totals 13 residues. Trimming cost V 7 bases and J 7 bases, with 17 bases left between them. CDR1 is PRHDT, CDR2 FYEKMQ, per germline (reference sequence). Clones were sequenced by immunoSEQ multiplex PCR, and TCRdb holds only the in-frame ones, with some missing. The sample lists 100,000 or so clones, 86% occurring once. Sequenced material: peripheral blood. The source of this sequence is a woman in her sixties in a cohort sampled during active or convalescent COVID-19. The chain joins TRBV13 to TRBJ2-7; D is possibly TRBD2 (5 bases). DNA of the CDR3: TGTGCCAGCAAAACCCGGGCCCGGGGAGAGCAGTACTTC. The encoded protein is CASKTRARGEQYF.